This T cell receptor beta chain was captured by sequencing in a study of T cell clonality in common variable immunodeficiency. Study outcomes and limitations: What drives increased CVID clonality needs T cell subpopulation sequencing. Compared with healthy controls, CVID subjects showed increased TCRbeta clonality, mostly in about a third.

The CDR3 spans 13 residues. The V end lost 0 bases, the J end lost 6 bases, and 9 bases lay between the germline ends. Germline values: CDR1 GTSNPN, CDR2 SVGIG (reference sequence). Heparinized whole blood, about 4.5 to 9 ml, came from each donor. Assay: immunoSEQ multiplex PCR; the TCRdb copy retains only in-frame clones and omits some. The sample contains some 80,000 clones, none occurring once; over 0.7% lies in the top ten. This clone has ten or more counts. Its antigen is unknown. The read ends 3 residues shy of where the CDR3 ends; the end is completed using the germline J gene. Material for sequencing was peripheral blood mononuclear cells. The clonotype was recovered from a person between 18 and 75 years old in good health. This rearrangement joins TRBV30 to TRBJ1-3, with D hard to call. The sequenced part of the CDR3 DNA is TGTGCCTGGAGTGTCGACAACGTAAACACC. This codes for CAWSVDNVNT. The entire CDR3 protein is CAWSVDNVNTIYF.